These 21 T cell receptor beta chains share one sample of origin, sequenced in a study of T cells in Graves' hyperthyroidism and ophthalmopathy. The source material, RNA transcripts, was used to amplify TCR beta CDR3 regions. The study used the HTBI primer set for a first-round RT-PCR of the TCR CDR3. TCRdb ran MiXCR on the multiplex PCR reads and lists one entry per CDR3 protein. Here the sample spans 750,000 to 950,000 distinct CDR3 sequences, roughly 40% being singletons. The specimen was blood. The receptors were sampled from a young man with Graves' hyperthyroidism.

In regard to this clonotype: The germline gene is not matched at one end of the junction; a read error may be the cause. This chain connects TRBV7-9 to TRBJ2-5; unclear D gene. Germline values: CDR1 SEHNR, CDR2 FQNEAQ (reference sequence). The CDR3 runs 15 residues. CDR3 nucleotide sequence: TGCGCCAGCAGCCAAGATCCGACTCACCAAGAGACCCAGTACTTC. Its protein product is CASSQDPTHQETQYF.

This clonotype was detected many times. The chain is built from TRBV9 and TRBJ1-1, with D perhaps TRBD1 (6 bases). Germline V lookup: CDR1 SGDLS, CDR2 YYNGEE. V lost 0 bases, J lost 3 bases, and 9 bases lay in between. The CDR3 consists of 14 residues. Here the CDR3 DNA reads TGTGCCAGCAGCGTAGCTGAGGGGGACACTGAAGCTTTCTTT. Its protein is CASSVAEGDTEAFF.

At least ten counts were recorded for this clonotype. V is TRBV20-1 and J is TRBJ1-1; 8 nucleotides align to TRBD1. Per germline, CDR1 DFQATT and CDR2 SNEGSKA (reference sequence). J was trimmed by 4 bases and V by 5 bases; bases with no gene match: 6. This CDR3 contains 13 residues. CDR3: CSAPGQGGTEAFF. The CDR3 DNA reads TGCAGTGCTCCCGGACAGGGTGGCACTGAAGCTTTCTTT.

This chain links TRBV6-4 with TRBJ1-2, with 7 bases that match TRBD1. After removal of 0 bases from V and 4 bases from J, the junction contained 2 bases not matched to a gene. Germline CDR1 and CDR2: MRHNA and SNTAGT. The CDR3 is made up of 14 amino acids. In DNA, the CDR3 is TGTGCCAGCAGTGACTCGGGACAGACCTATGGCTACACCTTC. Its translation: CASSDSGQTYGYTF.

With regard to this clonotype: A much larger clone differs by one base, so this may be a read error. This sequence joins TRBV7-2 and TRBJ1-6; D ambiguous. CDR1 is SGHTA, CDR2 FQGNSA, per germline. V was clipped by 5 bases and J by 8 bases, with 13 bases between them. The CDR3 is made up of 14 amino acids. This chain's CDR3 is CASSLRAGHSPLHF. CDR3 coding DNA: TGTGCCAGCAGCCTTAGGGCAGGCCATTCACCCCTCCACTTT.

This clonotype was detected ten times or more. CDR3 region: CASGRAEEKLFF. As DNA, the CDR3 is TGTGCCAGCGGTCGGGCAGAAGAAAAACTGTTTTTT. The chain has TRBV7-9 and TRBJ1-4; D unresolved. This CDR3 is built from 12 residues. V was trimmed by 8 bases and J by 8 bases, leaving 12 bases between them. CDR1 is SEHNR, CDR2 FQNEAQ, per germline (reference sequence).

This clonotype is a singleton in its sample. This chain connects TRBV7-2 to TRBJ2-3; 10 bases map to TRBD1. CDR3 length: 17 residues. The germline gives CDR1 SGHTA, CDR2 FQGNSA. The V segment lost 4 bases and the J segment 6 bases; nucleotides outside the gene matches: 13. CDR3 loop: CASSSPSGQGTGDTQYF. The CDR3 DNA sequence: TGTGCCAGCAGCTCCCCCTCGGGACAGGGGACAGGGGATACGCAGTATTTT.

This sequence joins TRBV7-9 and TRBJ2-7; 7 positions agree with TRBD1. This CDR3 has 15 residues. The V segment lost 3 bases and the J segment 0 bases; nucleotides outside the gene matches: 5. The V gene's germline CDR1 is SEHNR and CDR2 FQNEAQ (reference sequence). In DNA form, the CDR3 reads TGTGCCAGCAGCTTCGGGACAGTGAGCTCCTACGAGCAGTACTTC. This translates into CASSFGTVSSYEQYF. The variable domain in full, with the rest retrieved from reference TRBV7-9 and TRBJ2-7, is DTGVSQNPRHKITKRGQNVTFRCDPISEHNRLYWYRQTLGQGPEFLTYFQNEAQLEKSRLLSDRFSAERPKGSFSTLEIQRTEQGDSAMYLCASSFGTVSSYEQYFGPGTRLTVT.

The CDR3: CASSLGAQGAPLHF. The CDR3 nucleotides are TGTGCCAGCAGCTTAGGGGCCCAGGGAGCACCCCTCCACTTT. The V and J genes are TRBV7-9 and TRBJ1-6; the D gene is possibly TRBD1 (5 bases). Trimming pared 1 base from V and 11 bases from J, leaving 12 bases between. Germline CDR1 and CDR2: SEHNR and FQNEAQ (reference sequence). This CDR3 comprises 14 residues.

This clonotype was seen repeatedly, ten times or more. The chain is built from TRBV7-9 and TRBJ2-6; D is unclear. CDR1 is SEHNR and CDR2 is FQNEAQ in the germline V gene (reference sequence). The CDR3 totals 10 residues. The germline V and J ends were trimmed by 1 base and 13 bases, with 2 bases remaining between them. The CDR3 DNA sequence: TGTGCCAGCAGCTTAGTAGTCCTGACTTTC. Amino acid sequence: CASSLVVLTF.

This clonotype has a handful of counts. It may be a read error: a sequence one base away is much more abundant. This chain uses TRBV10-3 with TRBJ1-1; no clear D. Looked up from germline, CDR1 is ENHRY and CDR2 is SYGVKD. The ends were cut back, 5 bases at V and 0 bases at J, with 4 bases in the middle. The CDR3 sequence is 12 residues long. The CDR3 region is CAISNMNTEAFF. CDR3 DNA: TGTGCCATCAGTAATATGAACACTGAAGCTTTCTTT.

There are many counts of this clonotype. The chain is built from TRBV15 and TRBJ2-7; unclear D gene. Trimming pared 3 bases from V and 4 bases from J, leaving 10 bases between. The CDR3 contains 13 residues. Germline CDR1 is LNHNV and CDR2 is YYDKDF (reference sequence). The CDR3 loop is CATSRAFEYEQYF. The CDR3 region has the DNA TGTGCCACCAGCAGGGCCTTTGAGTACGAGCAGTACTTC.

With regard to this clonotype: One end of the junction fails to match germline, which may point to a read error. This chain connects TRBV7-8 to TRBJ1-1, with no clear D. Germline loops: CDR1 SGHVS, CDR2 FQNEAQ. The CDR3 is 16 residues long. CDR3 bases: TGTGCCAGCAGCCCCCTCGTTGTTCCGTTGAACGCTGAAGCTTTCTTT. Translated: CASSPLVVPLNAEAFF.

The V and J genes are TRBV7-9 and TRBJ2-2; D call uncertain. CDR1 and CDR2 from the germline V gene are SEHNR and FQNEAQ (reference sequence). Trimming removed 4 bases from V and 4 bases from J, with 13 bases in between. The length of the CDR3 is 15 residues. CDR3 sequence: CASSSSHGRTGELFF. In DNA form, the CDR3 reads TGTGCCAGCAGCTCATCCCATGGGCGCACCGGGGAGCTGTTTTTT.

V is TRBV29-1 and J is TRBJ2-7, with TRBD1 matching over 9 bases. This CDR3 spans 12 amino acids. The germline V gene has CDR1 SQVTM and CDR2 ANQGSEA. Trimming cost V 8 bases and J 2 bases; bases outside gene matches: 4. CDR3 sequence reads: CSRGQGPYEQYF. In DNA form, the CDR3 reads TGCAGCAGGGGACAGGGACCCTACGAGCAGTACTTC.

This clonotype was seen repeatedly, ten times or more. One end of the junction is discordant with germline, which a read error may explain. The CDR3 DNA follows: TGTGCTAGCAGCAATGGACAGGGGGCGTTCGGGACTGAAGCTTTCTTT. Its protein product is CASSNGQGAFGTEAFF. This chain links TRBV7-7 with TRBJ1-1; TRBD1 matches 11 bases. This CDR3 has 16 amino acids. Germline CDR1 reads SSHAT; CDR2 reads FNYEAQ (reference sequence).

This clonotype was picked up a small number of times. The chain combines TRBV5-6 with TRBJ1-6; 7 bases match TRBD1. The V gene's germline CDR1 is SGHDT and CDR2 YYEEEE. Unmatched junction bases numbered 6, after V lost 7 bases and J lost 8 bases. The CDR3 consists of 13 residues. In DNA, the CDR3 is TGTGCCAGCGGGGACAGCGTTTATTCACCCCTCCACTTT. Residues: CASGDSVYSPLHF.

This clonotype was seen more than once but under ten times. V gene TRBV7-2 combines with J gene TRBJ1-5; a weak D match, TRBD1 (5 bases). Germline CDR1 is SGHTA and CDR2 is FQGNSA. The CDR3 is made up of 16 amino acids. V shed 5 bases and J shed 4 bases, with 18 bases lying between them. The CDR3 nucleotides read TGTGCCAGCAGCCATAGAGGAACGGGGACTAATCAGCCCCAGCATTTT. As protein: CASSHRGTGTNQPQHF.

This clonotype has a handful of counts. This chain connects TRBV11-2 to TRBJ1-6, with D unclear. V dropped 2 bases and J dropped 5 bases, with 13 bases sitting between them. CDR1 is SGHAT and CDR2 is FQNNGV in the germline V gene. This CDR3 contains 16 residues. The chain's CDR3 is CASSLMGKFNNSPLHF. Written as DNA, the CDR3 is TGTGCCAGCAGCTTAATGGGGAAATTCAATAATTCACCCCTCCACTTT. Combining the CDR3 with reference TRBV11-2 and TRBJ1-6 gives the whole variable domain EAGVAQSPRYKIIEKRQSVAFWCNPISGHATLYWYQQILGQGPKLLIQFQNNGVVDDSQLPKDRFSAERLKGVDSTLKIQPAKLEDSAVYLCASSLMGKFNNSPLHFGNGTRLTVT.

The chain uses TRBV7-9 and TRBJ1-2; TRBD1 agrees at 8 bases. The V gene end was trimmed by 5 bases and the J gene end by 6 bases; junction bases not matched to a gene: 5. Germline CDR1 reads SEHNR; CDR2 reads FQNEAQ (reference sequence). The CDR3 covers 13 residues. CDR3 nucleotide sequence: TGTGCCAGCAGCGAGGACAGGGAACATGGCTACACCTTC. Its translation: CASSEDREHGYTF.

A few counts support this clonotype. The V call is TRBV14, the J call TRBJ2-5; 10 positions match TRBD1. The CDR3 has 14 amino acids. Germline V gene lookup returns CDR1 SGHDN and CDR2 FVKESK. J was trimmed by 4 bases and V by 8 bases; bases with no gene match: 7. The CDR3: CASGPTGGRETQYF. The CDR3 DNA is TGTGCCAGCGGACCGACAGGGGGCAGAGAGACCCAGTACTTC.